One sample yielded the 21 T cell receptor beta chains listed below, sequenced in a study of patients and donors after allogeneic stem cell transplantation (TCRdb year 2020). Library prep was done by RT-PCR. Reads for this sample came from a NextSeq 550. TCRdb reprocessed the public reads (quality trimming at Q25 with fastp, clone calling with MiXCR) and kept in-frame beta chains. Under each unique CDR3 protein, matching rows form one entry showing the most common genes and DNA. The table for this sample lists some 31,000 distinct CDR3 sequences; around 33% of them were counted only once. The ten most abundant clones make up 76% of the sample. The sample comprised blood, either unsorted or a sorted T cell fraction (not recorded which). These receptors all stem from a human donor who was either an allogeneic HSCT recipient or a stem cell or donor lymphocyte infusion donor (not recorded which). It is not recorded whose cells these are; they may come from a transplant donor.

This clonotype turned up a few times. The chain has TRBV4-2 and TRBJ2-3; 9 positions match TRBD2. The junction had 3 bases not matched to a gene; V was cut back by 0 bases and J by 2 bases. The CDR3 sequence is 16 residues long. The germline gives CDR1 LGHNA, CDR2 YNFKEQ. CDR3 DNA sequence: TGTGCCAGCAGCCAAGAGACTAGCGGTTACACAGATACGCAGTATTTT. This codes for CASSQETSGYTDTQYF.

This clonotype turned up a few times. The chain has TRBV6-5 and TRBJ1-2; D gene unclear. Trimming cost V 2 bases and J 6 bases, with 16 bases left between them. This CDR3 contains 15 residues. Germline V gives CDR1 MNHEY, CDR2 SVGAGI. As DNA, the CDR3 is TGTGCCAGCAGTTACCATATAGGACTACAGAATGGCTACACCTTC. This encodes CASSYHIGLQNGYTF.

This clonotype has more than one count but fewer than ten. This chain joins TRBV7-2 and TRBJ1-4; no reliable D call. Trimming took off 1 base at V and 0 bases at J, with 24 bases between the two ends. Germline V gives CDR1 SGHTA, CDR2 FQGNSA. The CDR3 runs to 21 residues. Here the CDR3 DNA reads TGTGCCAGCAGCTTAGATATTGCAGGACTCCTCAGGCCCGCAACTAATGAAAAACTGTTTTTT. Amino acid sequence: CASSLDIAGLLRPATNEKLFF. The full variable domain, with the rest looked up from reference TRBV7-2 and TRBJ1-4, is GAGVSQSPSNKVTEKGKDVELRCDPISGHTALYWYRQSLGQGLEFLIYFQGNSAPDKSGLPSDRFSAERTGGSVSTLTIQRTQQEDSAVYLCASSLDIAGLLRPATNEKLFFGSGTQLSVL.

This clonotype has more than one count but fewer than ten. The chain has TRBV5-1 and TRBJ2-2; no firm D call. V dropped 0 bases and J dropped 0 bases, with 6 bases sitting between them. CDR1 is SGHRS, CDR2 YFSETQ, per germline. The CDR3 covers 15 residues. CDR3 residues: CASSLDPANTGELFF. The CDR3 DNA is TGCGCCAGCAGCTTGGACCCGGCGAACACCGGGGAGCTGTTTTTT.

V and J are TRBV6-5 and TRBJ2-7; the D gene could be TRBD1 or TRBD2 (5 bases each). The CDR3 is 15 residues long. The germline V gene has CDR1 MNHEY and CDR2 SVGAGI. The ends were cut back, 2 bases at V and 3 bases at J, with 14 bases in the middle. DNA of the CDR3: TGTGCCAGCAGTTACGCCGGGACCGCTGGCTACGAGCAGTACTTC. It codes for CASSYAGTAGYEQYF.

This clonotype has just a few counts. This CDR3 reads CASSEDRDYGYTF. CDR3 bases: TGTGCCAGCAGTGAGGACAGGGACTATGGCTACACCTTC. V gene TRBV12-3 or TRBV12-4 combines with J gene TRBJ1-2; 8 nucleotides agree with TRBD1. Trimming removed 5 bases from V and 3 bases from J; junction bases left unmatched: 2. This CDR3 has 13 residues.

The CDR3 nucleotides read TGTGCCAGCAGAGGACTCATAAACTACGAGCAGTACTTC. It is translated as CASRGLINYEQYF. The J gene is TRBJ2-7, the V gene TRBV27; D is possibly TRBD2 (5 bases). This CDR3 comprises 13 residues. Trimming stripped 6 bases from V and 3 bases from J, with 12 bases between. Per germline, CDR1 MNHEY and CDR2 SMNVEV (reference sequence).

The rearrangement links TRBV6-5 to TRBJ1-1, with a possible D match to TRBD1 (5 bases). CDR1 is MNHEY and CDR2 is SVGAGI in the germline V gene. Trimming removed 7 bases at V and 4 bases at J, with 16 bases between. The CDR3 totals 14 residues. CDR3 sequence reads: CASKNQGFGTEAFF. In DNA, the CDR3 is TGTGCCAGCAAAAATCAGGGTTTCGGCACTGAAGCTTTCTTT.

This clonotype was observed many times. The V gene is TRBV10-3, the J gene TRBJ2-7; D possibly corresponds to TRBD2 (6 bases). This CDR3 spans 16 amino acids. From germline, CDR1 is ENHRY and CDR2 SYGVKD. V gave up 0 bases and J gave up 3 bases, with 15 bases separating them. The CDR3 region is CAISESTAVGGYEQYV. DNA for the CDR3: TGTGCCATCAGTGAGTCTACCGCAGTCGGGGGCTACGAGCAGTACGTC.

The J gene is TRBJ2-3, the V gene TRBV11-3; TRBD2 agrees at 15 bases. The J segment lost 3 bases and the V segment lost 1 base, leaving 5 bases of the junction unmatched. Germline V gene sequence: CDR1 SGHNT, CDR2 YENEEA. The CDR3 has 18 residues. CDR3 coding DNA: TGTGCCAGCAGCTTAGTCCACGGGACTAGCGGGAGGACAGATACGCAGTATTTT. Translated, it gives CASSLVHGTSGRTDTQYF. Complete variable domain (other parts from reference TRBV11-3 and TRBJ2-3): EAGVVQSPRYKIIEKKQPVAFWCNPISGHNTLYWYLQNLGQGPELLIRYENEEAVDDSQLPKDRFSAERLKGVDSTLKIQPAELGDSAVYLCASSLVHGTSGRTDTQYFGPGTRLTVL.

V is TRBV20-1 and J is TRBJ2-7; D might be TRBD2 (6 bases). The length of the CDR3 is 16 residues. The germline V gene has CDR1 DFQATT and CDR2 SNEGSKA (reference sequence). V lost 1 base to trimming and J lost 8 bases, with 24 bases between them. The CDR3 sequence is CSARGGRRRDVPKQYF. In DNA, the CDR3 is TGCAGTGCTAGAGGAGGCAGGCGGCGGGACGTCCCAAAGCAGTACTTC.

The chain couples TRBV4-1 to TRBJ2-5; D tentatively fits TRBD1 or TRBD2 (5 bases each). Germline V gene data show CDR1 as MGHRA and CDR2 as YSYEKL. The length of the CDR3 is 13 residues. The V gene lost 4 bases and the J gene lost 4 bases, with 10 bases spanning the gap. CDR3 loop: CASSLGERETQYF. The CDR3 coding sequence is TGCGCCAGCAGCCTAGGGGAGAGAGAGACCCAGTACTTC.

This clonotype appeared a few times. The rearrangement joins TRBV7-9 to TRBJ1-1, with D possibly TRBD1 on 5 matching bases. Germline-derived CDR1 and CDR2 are SEHNR and FQNEAQ (reference sequence). This CDR3 spans 13 amino acids. Between the trimmed V and J ends, which lost 3 bases and 7 bases, there was a span of 12 bases. The CDR3 sequence is CASSLAGSDEAFF. The CDR3 DNA follows: TGTGCCAGCAGCTTGGCAGGGTCTGATGAAGCTTTCTTT.

The chain uses TRBV5-6 and TRBJ1-6, with D unresolved. V was cut by 0 bases and J by 3 bases, with 10 bases left in between. This CDR3 contains 16 residues. The germline CDR1 and CDR2 sequences are SGHDT and YYEEEE. In DNA, the CDR3 is TGTGCCAGCAGCTTGGATGGCAGATTCTATAATTCACCCCTCCACTTT. This encodes CASSLDGRFYNSPLHF.

This clonotype has only a few counts. DNA for the CDR3: TGTGCCACCAGTGAATCACAGGGGGAGGAAGATCAGCCCCAGCATTTT. This gives the protein CATSESQGEEDQPQHF. This chain links TRBV24-1 with TRBJ1-5; 8 bases match TRBD1. After removal of 4 bases from V and 5 bases from J, the junction contained 9 bases not matched to a gene. There are 16 residues in the CDR3. Per germline, CDR1 KGHDR and CDR2 SFDVKD.

The chain joins TRBV7-2 to TRBJ2-3, with TRBD2 as a possible D gene (5 bases). Germline loops: CDR1 SGHTA, CDR2 FQGNSA. The CDR3 has 16 amino acids. Between the trimmed V and J ends, which lost 3 bases and 4 bases, there was a span of 17 bases. The CDR3 here is CASSFIWSSTADTQYF. The CDR3 DNA follows: TGTGCCAGCAGCTTTATCTGGTCTAGCACAGCAGATACGCAGTATTTT.

V gene TRBV5-1 combines with J gene TRBJ2-1; 9 positions agree with TRBD1. The germline V gene encodes CDR1 SGHRS and CDR2 YFSETQ. The V gene end was trimmed by 9 bases and the J gene end by 3 bases; junction bases not matched to a gene: 7. This CDR3 has 14 residues. CDR3 DNA: TGCGCCACCGGGACAGGGCTTTACTACAATGAGCAGTTCTTC. Its translation is CATGTGLYYNEQFF. Combining the CDR3 with reference TRBV5-1 and TRBJ2-1 gives the whole variable domain KAGVTQTPRYLIKTRGQQVTLSCSPISGHRSVSWYQQTPGQGLQFLFEYFSETQRNKGNFPGRFSGRQFSNSRSEMNVSTLELGDSALYLCATGTGLYYNEQFFGPGTRLTVL.

There are many counts of this clonotype. This rearrangement joins TRBV7-2 to TRBJ1-5; the D gene is possibly TRBD1 (5 bases). There are 14 residues in the CDR3. Germline CDR1 reads SGHTA; CDR2 reads FQGNSA. With 0 bases removed from V and 6 bases from J, the gap between germline ends came to 9 bases. The CDR3 sequence is CASSLAGVAQPQHF. Here the CDR3 DNA reads TGTGCCAGCAGCTTAGCAGGGGTGGCTCAGCCCCAGCATTTT. The full variable domain, with the rest looked up from reference TRBV7-2 and TRBJ1-5, is GAGVSQSPSNKVTEKGKDVELRCDPISGHTALYWYRQSLGQGLEFLIYFQGNSAPDKSGLPSDRFSAERTGGSVSTLTIQRTQQEDSAVYLCASSLAGVAQPQHFGDGTRLSIL.

The rearrangement joins TRBV24-1 to TRBJ1-6, with D perhaps TRBD1 (5 bases). This CDR3 contains 15 residues. Germline-derived CDR1 and CDR2 are KGHDR and SFDVKD. CDR3 DNA sequence: TGTCCGCAACCCCCCGTCGCAGGGATTGATTCACCCCTCCACTTT. Translated: CPQPPVAGIDSPLHF.

This clonotype was picked up a small number of times. The DNA of the CDR3 is TGTGCCAGCAGCGAGACTGGGGGCTATGGCTACACCTTC. Residues: CASSETGGYGYTF. V gene TRBV12-3 or TRBV12-4 combines with J gene TRBJ1-2, with D perhaps matching TRBD1 (5 bases). This CDR3 is 13 amino acids long. V lost 6 bases, J lost 4 bases, and 12 bases lay in between.

The rearrangement links TRBV20-1 to TRBJ2-7; 12 nucleotides match TRBD2. This CDR3 comprises 17 residues. V dropped 6 bases and J dropped 7; count of bases not matched to a gene: 19. In germline, CDR1 is DFQATT, CDR2 SNEGSKA (reference sequence). In nucleotides, the CDR3 is TGCAGTGCCGAGGGGGCTAGCGGGAGGGCCAGTTCGTTAGAGCAGTACTTC. The encoded protein is CSAEGASGRASSLEQYF.